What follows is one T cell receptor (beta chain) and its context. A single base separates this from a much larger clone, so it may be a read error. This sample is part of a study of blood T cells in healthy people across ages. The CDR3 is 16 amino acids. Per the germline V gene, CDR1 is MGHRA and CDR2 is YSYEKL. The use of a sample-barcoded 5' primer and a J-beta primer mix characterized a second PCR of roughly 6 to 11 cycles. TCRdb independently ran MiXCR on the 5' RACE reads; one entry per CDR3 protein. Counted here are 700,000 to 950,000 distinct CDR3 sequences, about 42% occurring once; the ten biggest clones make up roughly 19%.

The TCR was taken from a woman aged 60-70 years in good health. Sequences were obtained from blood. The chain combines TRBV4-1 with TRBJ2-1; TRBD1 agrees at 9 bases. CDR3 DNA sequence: TGCGCCAGCAACCAAGAAGACAGGGGGATCTACAATGAGCAGTTCTTC. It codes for CASNQEDRGIYNEQFF.